The rows below give T cell receptor beta chains drawn from one sample of a study of blood T cell repertoires in COVID-19. The data were produced by immunoSEQ multiplex PCR, yet TCRdb's version contains in-frame clones alone and is incomplete. The sample lists about 28,000 clones; 70% to 90% were seen once. Material: peripheral blood. The receptor set was obtained from a man in his sixties with COVID-19, enrolled during active disease. CDR3s include the opening cysteine and the closing phenylalanine or tryptophan. Fields, in order: D gene, J gene, clone size, V gene, CDR3 DNA, CDR3 protein. A D gene is named only where the DNA matches it firmly. Expanded clones get a size class; other rows say once, few or many, or leave the size out.

>TRBD2|TRBJ2-5|.|TRBV3-1/TRBV3-2
TGTGCCAGCAGCCGCGACGGGGGGGAGACCCAGTACTTC
CASSRDGGETQYF
>TRBD1|TRBJ2-5|.|TRBV6-2/TRBV6-3
TGTGCCAGCAGTTACGAAGCCAATACAGGGGTTGTCGAGACCCAGTACTTC
CASSYEANTGVVETQYF
>TRBD2|TRBJ2-2|.|TRBV7-9
TGTGCCAGACTAGCGGAGAACACCGGGGAGCTGTTTTTT
CARLAENTGELFF
>.|TRBJ1-2|few|TRBV11-1
TGTGCCAGCAGCCCACCCAGCGGTGTCGGTGGCTACACCTTC
CASSPPSGVGGYTF
>TRBD2|TRBJ2-4|.|TRBV4-2
TGTGCCAGCAGCCAAGGCGGGGGGGGAAACATTCAGTACTTC
CASSQGGGGNIQYF
>.|TRBJ2-5|.|TRBV19
TGTGCCAGTAGTATGGGGCTCCAAGAGACCCAGTACTTC
CASSMGLQETQYF
>TRBD2|TRBJ2-1|.|TRBV7-9
TGTGCCAGCAGCCCCTTTGGGCTAGCGGGAGCCTACAATGAGCAGTTCTTC
CASSPFGLAGAYNEQFF
>.|TRBJ1-2|.|TRBV4-3
TGCGCCAGCAGCCAAGGGAGCCCTCTAAGATATGGCTACACCTTC
CASSQGSPLRYGYTF
>TRBD2|TRBJ2-1|.|TRBV7-9
TGTGCCAGCAGCTCCCCCGGGACTAGCGGAACAGAAGAGCAGTTCTTC
CASSSPGTSGTEEQFF
>TRBD1|TRBJ1-1|.|TRBV2
TGTGCCAGCAGCGTAACCAGGGGGCTCCCTGAAGCTTTCTTT
CASSVTRGLPEAFF
>.|TRBJ1-2|.|TRBV19
TGTGCCAGCACCACGGGGTGGACGGGTGACGGCTACACCTTC
CASTTGWTGDGYTF
>.|TRBJ1-3|once|TRBV10-3
TGTGCCATCAGTGAGGGGGTCGGCAGGGGCTCTGGAAACACCATATATTTT
CAISEGVGRGSGNTIYF
>.|TRBJ1-3|.|TRBV7-8
TGTGCCAGCAATCGGGGGGCTGGAAACACCATATATTTT
CASNRGAGNTIYF
>.|TRBJ1-1|.|TRBV12-3/TRBV12-4
TGTGCCAGCAGTTTAGTTGCGGGCCCTGAAGCTTTCTTT
CASSLVAGPEAFF
>.|TRBJ1-5|.|TRBV5-6
TGTGCCAGCAGCTCGGGGGGCTTAAGCAATCAGCCCCAGCATTTT
CASSSGGLSNQPQHF
>TRBD1|TRBJ1-5|.|TRBV30
TGTGCCTGGAGACCCCCGGACAGGGTCGGTCAGCCCCAGCATTTT
CAWRPPDRVGQPQHF
>.|TRBJ1-4|.|TRBV6-1
TGTGCCAGCAGTTATCGTCGAGGATATGAAAAACTGTTTTTT
CASSYRRGYEKLFF
>TRBD2|TRBJ2-1|.|TRBV19
TGTGCCAGCACGCGGCGGGGTGCGGGAGTAACCTACAATGAGCAGTTCTTC
CASTRRGAGVTYNEQFF
>TRBD1|TRBJ1-4|few|TRBV6-5
TGTGCCAGCAACCACAGGGGATCCGATGAAAAACTGTTTTTT
CASNHRGSDEKLFF
>.|TRBJ1-5|.|TRBV7-2
TGTGCCAGCAGCTTATCGCAGGGGCAGCCCCAGCATTTT
CASSLSQGQPQHF
>.|TRBJ2-3|once|TRBV4-1
TGCGCCAGCAGCCAAGAATTGGGGGGGCAGTATTTT
CASSQELGGQYF
>TRBD1|TRBJ1-1|.|TRBV4-3
TGCGCCAGCAGCCTTCTTGTGACAGGGGACACTGAAGCTTTCTTT
CASSLLVTGDTEAFF
>.|TRBJ1-1|once|TRBV24-1
TGTGCCACCAGTGCGCAGGAACAGGGATGGGGGGCTTTCTTT
CATSAQEQGWGAFF
>TRBD2|TRBJ2-7|.|TRBV9
TGTGCCAGCAGCGCGGAAGATGGCGGGAGGTTCTACGAGCAGTACTTC
CASSAEDGGRFYEQYF
>.|TRBJ1-6|.|TRBV29-1
TGCAGCGTGAGTTTAGGGGGAGATTCACCCCTCCACTTT
CSVSLGGDSPLHF
>.|TRBJ2-7|.|TRBV5-1
TGCGCCAGCAGCTTGGCCGAGTTTACCTACGAGCAGTACTTC
CASSLAEFTYEQYF
>TRBD2|TRBJ2-2|few|TRBV7-9
TGTGCCAGCAGACCCGGACTAGCGGGAGGACACAGCTCCGGGGAGCTGTTTTTT
CASRPGLAGGHSSGELFF
>TRBD1|TRBJ2-7|once|TRBV2
TGTGCCAGCATCCTGGACAGGGCGAGCGGGCAGTACTTC
CASILDRASGQYF
>TRBD1|TRBJ1-4|once|TRBV2
TGTGCCAGCAGTGTAAACAGGGGCGAAAAACTGTTTTTT
CASSVNRGEKLFF
>TRBD1|TRBJ1-5|.|TRBV11-2
TGTGCCAGCAGCTCGGGGACAGGTATCAATCAGCCCCAGCATTTT
CASSSGTGINQPQHF
>TRBD1|TRBJ1-2|.|TRBV2
TGTGCCAGCAGTCCCGGGACAGGGGGCGGCTATGGCTACACCTTC
CASSPGTGGGYGYTF
>TRBD1|TRBJ1-4|once|TRBV30
TGTGCCTACGGGACAGGGGAGGAACTGTTTTTT
CAYGTGEELFF
>TRBD2|TRBJ2-1|.|TRBV11-2
TGTGCCAGCAGCTTTCGACTAGCGGGAGATGAGCAGTTCTTC
CASSFRLAGDEQFF
>.|TRBJ1-5|.|TRBV2
TGTGCCAGCACCCCGAGTAGGGGAAATCAGCCCCAGCATTTT
CASTPSRGNQPQHF
>TRBD2|TRBJ2-1|.|TRBV3-1/TRBV3-2
TGTGCCAGCATCAACAGCGGGAGCAATGGCAATGAGCAGTTCTTC
CASINSGSNGNEQFF
>TRBD1|TRBJ1-1|.|TRBV30
TGTGCCTGGAGTGCAGGGGGCGGCACTGAAGCTTTCTTT
CAWSAGGGTEAFF
>TRBD1|TRBJ1-5|.|TRBV7-8
TGTGCCAGCAGCTTAGATCTGACAGGGGGCGATCAGCCCCAGCATTTT
CASSLDLTGGDQPQHF
>.|TRBJ1-5|.|TRBV7-2
TGTGCCAGCAGCCCGGAGGCCAACTCGATCATGCCCCAGCATTTT
CASSPEANSIMPQHF
>.|TRBJ2-7|.|TRBV29-1
TGCAGCGTTGAAGGGGACAAGACCTACGAGCAGTACTTC
CSVEGDKTYEQYF
>.|TRBJ2-7|.|TRBV6-5
TGTGCCAGCAGTTTTGCCGGGGACTCCTACGAGCAGTACTTC
CASSFAGDSYEQYF